Listed here are 28 T cell receptor beta chains from one sample, sequenced in a study of T cell responses to AZD1222 COVID-19 vaccine (dated by TCRdb to the early 2020s). The library was made by the immunoSEQ multiplex PCR assay. This immuneACCESS table, as held by TCRdb, lists in-frame sequences with V and J called but not all clones. Of the missing ones, under half trace to an unresolved V gene in checked studies; the others have no known cause. The sample table holds roughly 150,000 clones, of which 85% to 90% were seen once. The ten largest clonotypes hold about 8.9% of the sample. The time point label here, explained by the study, means: about 28 days (+/-7) after the second vaccine dose. The specimen was peripheral blood, collected 28 days after the second AZD1222 dose. The origin of the receptors is an adult who received the AZD1222 COVID-19 vaccine.

The chain carries TRBV19 and TRBJ1-5; D gene ambiguous. From germline, CDR1 is LNHDA and CDR2 SQIVND (reference sequence). Between the trimmed V and J ends, which lost 1 base and 0 bases, there was a span of 10 bases. CDR3 length: 16 amino acids. The CDR3 here is CASSIGLAISNQPQHF. The DNA for the CDR3 is TGTGCCAGTAGTATAGGGTTGGCAATTAGCAATCAGCCCCAGCATTTT.

V is TRBV5-4 and J is TRBJ2-5, with TRBD2 matching over 7 bases. This CDR3 has 14 residues. J lost 5 bases, V lost 4 bases, and 8 bases had no gene match. The V gene's germline CDR1 is SGHNT and CDR2 YYREEE (reference sequence). CDR3 protein: CASSAIWEGETQYF. DNA for the CDR3: TGTGCCAGCAGCGCGATTTGGGAGGGCGAGACCCAGTACTTC.

The chain uses TRBV29-1 and TRBJ2-1; 9 nucleotides agree with TRBD2. Looked up from germline, CDR1 is SQVTM and CDR2 is ANQGSEA. The CDR3 covers 14 residues. With 3 bases clipped from V and 4 bases from J, the junction kept 4 bases outside the gene matches. The CDR3 nucleotides read TGCAGCGTTGAGGCGGGAGGGGGGTACAATGAGCAGTTCTTC. Translating gives CSVEAGGGYNEQFF.

This sequence joins TRBV19 and TRBJ2-1, with 7 bases identical to TRBD2. V lost 5 bases and J lost 4; bases outside the gene matches: 5. This CDR3 contains 14 residues. Germline CDR1 is LNHDA and CDR2 is SQIVND (reference sequence). CDR3 amino acids: CASSRLAEYNEQFF. CDR3 nucleotides: TGTGCCAGTAGTCGGCTAGCGGAGTACAATGAGCAGTTCTTC.

The chain joins TRBV9 to TRBJ2-7, with D unresolved. V was shortened by 3 bases and J by 2 bases, with 12 bases between the two germline ends. Germline loops: CDR1 SGDLS, CDR2 YYNGEE. The CDR3 has 14 amino acids. The CDR3 region has the DNA TGTGCCAGCAGCGGCCGGACGGAACCCTACGAGCAGTACTTC. Encoded protein: CASSGRTEPYEQYF.

This clone has only a few counts. V and J are TRBV24-1 and TRBJ2-3; 10 bases match TRBD2. Germline V gene sequence: CDR1 KGHDR, CDR2 SFDVKD. J lost 4 bases, V lost 1 base, and 4 bases had no gene match. This CDR3 is 16 amino acids long. CDR3 nucleotide sequence: TGTGCCACCAGTGATTTTCTAGCGGGAGATCCAGATACGCAGTATTTT. Its protein product is CATSDFLAGDPDTQYF.

V usage is TRBV30 and J usage is TRBJ1-3, with no clear D. CDR1 and CDR2 (germline): GTSNPN, SVGIG (reference sequence). The CDR3 is 14 residues long. V lost 1 base, J lost 4 bases, and 11 bases lay in between. The CDR3 loop reads CAWSADSFGNTIYF. DNA of the CDR3: TGTGCCTGGAGTGCAGACTCGTTCGGAAACACCATATATTTT. Full variable domain (rest looked up from reference TRBV30 and TRBJ1-3): SQTIHQWPATLVQPVGSPLSLECTVEGTSNPNLYWYRQAAGRGLQLLFYSVGIGQISSEVPQNLSASRPQDRQFILSSKKLLLSDSGFYLCAWSADSFGNTIYFGEGSWLTVV.

This sequence joins TRBV28 and TRBJ1-6; maybe TRBD1 (5 bases). Germline CDR1 and CDR2: MDHEN and SYDVKM. The CDR3 contains 15 residues. Trimming pared 7 bases from V and 10 bases from J, leaving 20 bases between. CDR3 bases: TGTGCCAGCATCCCAGGGAATTGGGCGGGATCACCCCTCCACTTT. Protein: CASIPGNWAGSPLHF. Combining the CDR3 with reference TRBV28 and TRBJ1-6 gives the whole variable domain DVKVTQSSRYLVKRTGEKVFLECVQDMDHENMFWYRQDPGLGLRLIYFSYDVKMKEKGDIPEGYSVSREKKERFSLILESASTNQTSMYLCASIPGNWAGSPLHFGNGTRLTVT.

The chain is built from TRBV4-1 and TRBJ1-6, with 8 bases aligning to TRBD1. The ends lost 4 bases at V and 7 bases at J; junction bases unmatched: 6. Germline assignment: CDR1 MGHRA and CDR2 YSYEKL. CDR3 length: 15 amino acids. The CDR3 DNA follows: TGCGCCAGCAGCCTAACAGGGGGGAGGAATTCACCCCTCCACTTT. Translation gives CASSLTGGRNSPLHF.

This clone was counted only a few times. The rearrangement uses TRBV11-2 and TRBJ2-2; D not resolved. CDR1 SGHAT and CDR2 FQNNGV come from the germline V gene. Trimming removed 1 base at V and 2 bases at J, with 8 bases between. This CDR3 spans 15 amino acids. CDR3 coding DNA: TGTGCCAGCAGCTTAGCACACGTAAACACCGGGGAGCTGTTTTTT. Translation gives CASSLAHVNTGELFF. Based on the CDR3 plus reference TRBV11-2 and TRBJ2-2, the full variable domain is EAGVAQSPRYKIIEKRQSVAFWCNPISGHATLYWYQQILGQGPKLLIQFQNNGVVDDSQLPKDRFSAERLKGVDSTLKIQPAKLEDSAVYLCASSLAHVNTGELFFGEGSRLTVL.

This rearrangement joins TRBV9 to TRBJ2-5; TRBD2 matches 9 bases. Germline assignment: CDR1 SGDLS and CDR2 YYNGEE. There are 16 residues in the CDR3. Unmatched junction bases numbered 8, after V lost 0 bases and J lost 5 bases. Here the CDR3 DNA reads TGTGCCAGCAGCGTAGCTTCGAGCGGGAGGATCGAGACCCAGTACTTC. Protein: CASSVASSGRIETQYF.

This chain connects TRBV7-3 to TRBJ2-7; D is possibly TRBD1 (5 bases). Between the trimmed V and J ends, which lost 2 bases and 2 bases, there was a span of 7 bases. The germline V gene has CDR1 SGHTA and CDR2 FQGTGA. The CDR3 runs 13 residues. The CDR3 is CASSLQGTYEQYF. For the CDR3, the DNA is TGTGCCAGCAGCTTACAGGGTACCTACGAGCAGTACTTC.

The chain employs TRBV29-1 and TRBJ2-7; 8 nucleotides align to TRBD1. V trimming: 4 bases; J trimming: 1 base; junction bases outside the gene matches: 9. CDR1 and CDR2 (germline): SQVTM, ANQGSEA. This CDR3 comprises 15 residues. CDR3 nucleotides: TGCAGCGTTGGGCACGGACAGGGAATTTCCTACGAGCAGTACTTC. Translation gives CSVGHGQGISYEQYF.

The rearrangement uses TRBV12-1 and TRBJ1-1. TRBV12-1 is flagged as a pseudogene. The CDR3 has 11 amino acids. The CDR3, as DNA: TGTGCCAGCAGCCCCTACGGGGAAGCTTTCTTT. This gives the protein CASSPYGEAFF.

A few counts support this clone. This chain connects TRBV10-3 to TRBJ1-5, with a weak D call TRBD1 (6 bases). Germline V CDR1 and CDR2: ENHRY, SYGVKD. The V gene lost 10 bases and the J gene lost 5 bases, with 15 bases spanning the gap. The length of the CDR3 is 13 residues. CDR3 in amino acids: CATQTGDHQPQHF. CDR3 in DNA: TGTGCCACCCAGACAGGAGACCATCAGCCCCAGCATTTT.

The chain uses TRBV6-1 and TRBJ2-5; 8 bases are a match to TRBD1. Trimming at V came to 1 base and at J to 4 bases, leaving 2 bases not matched to a gene. CDR1 and CDR2 from the germline V gene are MNHNS and SASEGT. The CDR3 has 14 amino acids. CDR3 sequence reads: CASSEVQGGETQYF. CDR3 DNA: TGTGCCAGCAGTGAAGTACAGGGGGGAGAGACCCAGTACTTC.

The rearrangement uses TRBV6-5 and TRBJ2-2; 11 positions match TRBD1. With 9 bases clipped from V and 2 bases from J, the junction kept 2 bases outside the gene matches. Germline V lookup: CDR1 MNHEY, CDR2 SVGAGI. This CDR3 comprises 14 residues. The CDR3 coding sequence is TGTGCCAGTAGGACAGGGGGCAACACCGGGGAGCTGTTTTTT. Translation: CASRTGGNTGELFF.

The rearrangement joins TRBV6-5 to TRBJ1-1; D uncertain. V shed 6 bases and J shed 6 bases, with 14 bases lying between them. The CDR3 contains 13 residues. Germline CDR1 reads MNHEY; CDR2 reads SVGAGI. CDR3 bases: TGTGCCAGCAGGTTCACGGGTGGGGCTGAAGCTTTCTTT. This codes for CASRFTGGAEAFF.

The V call is TRBV7-9, the J call TRBJ2-1, with D possibly being TRBD1 (6 bases). Per germline, CDR1 SEHNR and CDR2 FQNEAQ (reference sequence). V lost 5 bases, J lost 7 bases, and 12 bases lay in between. The CDR3 extends over 13 amino acids. CDR3 bases: TGTGCCAGCAGCCCTACAGGGACGAATGAGCAGTTCTTC. Encoded protein: CASSPTGTNEQFF.

The chain combines TRBV7-9 with TRBJ1-5, with 7 bases aligning to TRBD1. V gave up 5 bases and J gave up 4 bases; unmatched junction bases: 2. Germline CDR1 is SEHNR and CDR2 is FQNEAQ (reference sequence). The CDR3 is 13 residues long. The CDR3 DNA sequence: TGTGCCAGCAGCATGGGACAGAATCAGCCCCAGCATTTT. Its translation: CASSMGQNQPQHF.

This clone was recorded once. The chain couples TRBV5-1 to TRBJ2-7; 8 nucleotides match TRBD2. V lost 4 bases to trimming and J lost 7 bases; unmatched junction nucleotides: 10. Germline CDR1 is SGHRS and CDR2 is YFSETQ. The CDR3 is 14 amino acids. The CDR3 nucleotides read TGCGCCAGCAGCGCCGGGGCGCCGGGGGGGGAGCAGTACTTC. Protein product: CASSAGAPGGEQYF.

The chain employs TRBV27 and TRBJ1-5; D unresolved. The ends were cut back, 3 bases at V and 4 bases at J, with 7 bases in the middle. CDR3 length equals 13 residues. CDR1 is MNHEY, CDR2 SMNVEV, per germline (reference sequence). The CDR3 is CASSFLGNQPQHF. The CDR3 bases are TGTGCCAGCAGTTTTCTGGGGAATCAGCCCCAGCATTTT.

The chain is built from TRBV9 and TRBJ2-1; D unclear. The V gene lost 0 bases and the J gene lost 10 bases, with 11 bases spanning the gap. The CDR3 extends over 13 amino acids. Germline loops: CDR1 SGDLS, CDR2 YYNGEE. In DNA form, the CDR3 reads TGTGCCAGCAGCGTAGAGGGCCTTAGGGAGCAGTTCTTC. Encoded protein: CASSVEGLREQFF.

This rearrangement joins TRBV29-1 to TRBJ1-1; D remains ambiguous. Germline V gene lookup returns CDR1 SQVTM and CDR2 ANQGSEA. CDR3 size: 11 residues. Trimming took 4 bases from V and 4 from J, leaving 7 bases between them. The CDR3 reads CSVGMSTEAFF. The CDR3 DNA follows: TGCAGCGTTGGAATGAGCACTGAAGCTTTCTTT.

The chain carries TRBV28 and TRBJ1-6; 7 bases fit TRBD1. V trimming: 6 bases; J trimming: 2 bases; junction bases outside the gene matches: 4. The CDR3 extends over 15 amino acids. Germline V lookup: CDR1 MDHEN, CDR2 SYDVKM. DNA of the CDR3: TGTGCCAGCAGGAAAACAGGGGCCTATAATTCACCCCTCCACTTT. It specifies CASRKTGAYNSPLHF.

Only one count was recorded for this clone. The J gene is TRBJ2-5, the V gene TRBV10-3, with D unresolved. From germline, CDR1 is ENHRY and CDR2 SYGVKD. The CDR3 runs 10 residues. Trimming removed 0 bases from V and 13 bases from J, with 6 bases in between. Written as DNA, the CDR3 is TGTGCCATCAGTGAGTCGATAAGGTACTTC. It encodes CAISESIRYF.

The chain has TRBV6-1 and TRBJ1-1; D possibly corresponds to TRBD1 (5 bases). Germline V gene data show CDR1 as MNHNS and CDR2 as SASEGT. The CDR3 totals 14 residues. V shed 0 bases and J shed 1 base, with 6 bases lying between them. CDR3 in DNA: TGTGCCAGCAGTGAAGCGGGGGGGAACACTGAAGCTTTCTTT. It specifies CASSEAGGNTEAFF.

This clone was detected many times. The chain recombines TRBV28 with TRBJ1-2; D is perhaps TRBD1 (6 bases). Trimming pared 7 bases from V and 4 bases from J, leaving 10 bases between. Germline CDR1 is MDHEN and CDR2 is SYDVKM. The length of the CDR3 is 12 residues. CDR3: CASNRDTYGYTF. The CDR3 DNA sequence: TGTGCCAGCAACCGGGACACCTATGGCTACACCTTC.